This is a list of T cell receptor beta chains from one sample in a study of cytomegalovirus exposure and HLA in healthy donors. TCRdb's table, derived via immunoSEQ multiplex PCR, lists solely in-frame clones and lacks some. Seen here are about 180,000 clones, roughly 80% observed once, and the top ten hold less than 0.65%. The sequencing sample was made of PBMCs. These receptors came from a woman in her forties or fifties in good health and CMV-seronegative. The CDR3 runs from the conserved cysteine through the conserved F or W. Fields, in order: J gene, D gene, clone size, V gene, CDR3 protein, CDR3 DNA. The D gene is left open where the match is weak. Clone size is stated in some rows and not others, as once, few, many or a class when expanded.

>TRBJ2-5|TRBD2|once|TRBV7-9
CASSLSGGETQYF
TGTGCCAGCAGCTTAAGCGGGGGGGAGACCCAGTACTTC
>TRBJ2-7|TRBD1|.|TRBV27
CASSIGTGGLEQYF
TGTGCCAGCAGCATCGGGACAGGGGGTCTCGAGCAGTACTTC
>TRBJ2-7|.|.|TRBV11-2
CASSLVFGTINYEQYF
TGTGCCAGCAGCTTAGTTTTCGGGACAATAAACTACGAGCAGTACTTC
>TRBJ2-7|.|.|TRBV29-1
CSVLRDKSSYEQYF
TGCAGCGTCCTCCGGGACAAGAGCTCCTACGAGCAGTACTTC
>TRBJ1-4|TRBD1|.|TRBV5-1
CASSLGDRDNEKLFF
TGCGCCAGCAGCTTGGGGGACAGGGATAATGAAAAACTGTTTTTT
>TRBJ2-1|.|.|TRBV28
CASSSGGLVRDEQFF
TGTGCCAGCAGTTCCGGAGGGTTAGTAAGGGATGAGCAGTTCTTC
>TRBJ2-7|TRBD2|.|TRBV7-2
CASSLAWVAGYEQYF
TGTGCCAGCAGCTTAGCGTGGGTAGCGGGGTACGAGCAGTACTTC
>TRBJ2-5|TRBD1|.|TRBV19
CASSTGTEQETQYF
TGTGCCAGTAGTACCGGGACAGAGCAAGAGACCCAGTACTTC
>TRBJ1-1|.|few|TRBV4-3
CASSQSGNTEAFF
TGCGCCAGCAGCCAAAGCGGTAACACTGAAGCTTTCTTT
>TRBJ1-2|.|.|TRBV21-1
CASSPKVDSGVGYTF
TGTGCCAGCAGCCCAAAGGTGGATTCGGGGGTTGGCTACACCTTC
>TRBJ1-6|.|.|TRBV4-3
CASSLTWGERPGSYNSPLHF
TGCGCCAGCAGCCTCACCTGGGGGGAACGACCGGGCTCCTATAATTCACCCCTCCACTTT
>TRBJ2-2|.|.|TRBV12-5
CASGLVLSQGVGELFF
TGTGCTAGTGGTTTGGTACTGTCACAGGGTGTCGGGGAGCTGTTTTTT
>TRBJ2-7|TRBD2|.|TRBV11-3
CASSLGLAGGLEQYF
TGTGCCAGCAGCTTGGGTCTAGCGGGAGGGCTCGAGCAGTACTTC
>TRBJ1-1|.|once|TRBV19
CASSIAAQGNTEAFF
TGTGCCAGTAGTATAGCCGCGCAGGGAAACACTGAAGCTTTCTTT
>TRBJ1-1|.|.|TRBV7-9
CASSLDTQAEAFF
TGTGCCAGCAGCTTGGACACTCAGGCTGAAGCTTTCTTT
>TRBJ2-5|TRBD2|.|TRBV9
CASSPPMTSGRNQETQYF
TGTGCCAGCAGCCCCCCCATGACTAGCGGGAGAAACCAAGAGACCCAGTACTTC
>TRBJ1-5|.|once|TRBV4-1
CASSQETVLLQPQHF
TGCGCCAGCAGCCAAGAAACGGTCCTATTACAGCCCCAGCATTTT
>TRBJ2-3|TRBD2|.|TRBV30
CAWSFGGSTDTQYF
TGTGCCTGGAGTTTCGGGGGGAGCACAGATACGCAGTATTTT
>TRBJ2-4|TRBD2|.|TRBV7-8
CASGIAGGVAKNIQYF
TGTGCCAGCGGTATAGCGGGAGGGGTAGCCAAAAACATTCAGTACTTC
>TRBJ2-7|TRBD2|.|TRBV6-5
CASRTTGLAGSEQYF
TGTGCCAGCAGGACCACCGGACTAGCGGGGAGCGAGCAGTACTTC
>TRBJ2-7|.|.|TRBV30
CAWSPRDRRVYEQYF
TGTGCCTGGAGTCCCCGGGATCGACGGGTCTACGAGCAGTACTTC
>TRBJ2-1|TRBD2|.|TRBV12-5
CASAASGGYNEQFF
TGTGCTAGTGCGGCTAGCGGGGGATACAATGAGCAGTTCTTC
>TRBJ1-3|TRBD1|.|TRBV6-5
CASSYGDRETGNTIYF
TGTGCCAGCAGTTACGGGGACAGGGAGACTGGAAACACCATATATTTT
>TRBJ2-5|TRBD1|.|TRBV9
CASSGSGGPQETQYF
TGTGCCAGCAGCGGATCAGGGGGCCCACAAGAGACCCAGTACTTC
>TRBJ1-3|.|.|TRBV2
CASRTDSGNTIYF
TGTGCCAGCAGGACAGACTCTGGAAACACCATATATTTT
>TRBJ2-3|.|.|TRBV4-3
CASSQDFRGFSTDTQYF
TGCGCCAGCAGCCAAGACTTCAGGGGTTTTTCCACAGATACGCAGTATTTT
>TRBJ2-5|TRBD2|.|TRBV6-6
CASSPGLVAETQYF
TGTGCCAGCAGTCCGGGACTAGTAGCGGAGACCCAGTACTTC
>TRBJ2-7|TRBD2|.|TRBV7-8
CASSRTSGISEQYF
TGTGCCAGCAGCCGGACTAGCGGGATAAGCGAGCAGTACTTC
>TRBJ2-2|.|once|TRBV5-4
CASALGDTGELFF
TGTGCCAGCGCCCTAGGGGACACCGGGGAGCTGTTTTTT
>TRBJ2-7|.|.|TRBV18
CASSRLGSGGLYEQYF
TGTGCCAGCTCAAGACTAGGATCGGGGGGCCTCTACGAGCAGTACTTC
>TRBJ2-1|TRBD1|.|TRBV27
CASSLWTGGLNNEQFF
TGTGCCAGCAGTTTATGGACAGGGGGTCTCAACAATGAGCAGTTCTTC